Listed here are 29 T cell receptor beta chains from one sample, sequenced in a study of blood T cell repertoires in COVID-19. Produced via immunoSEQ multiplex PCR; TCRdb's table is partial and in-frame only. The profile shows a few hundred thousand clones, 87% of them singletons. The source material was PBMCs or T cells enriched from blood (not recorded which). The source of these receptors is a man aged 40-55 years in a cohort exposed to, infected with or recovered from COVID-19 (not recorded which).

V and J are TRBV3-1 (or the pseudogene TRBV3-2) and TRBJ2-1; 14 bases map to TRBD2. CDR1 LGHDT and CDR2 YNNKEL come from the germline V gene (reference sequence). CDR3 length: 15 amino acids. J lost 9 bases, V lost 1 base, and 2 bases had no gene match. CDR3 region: CASSQGGTSGSEQFF. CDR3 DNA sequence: TGTGCCAGCAGCCAAGGGGGGACTAGCGGGAGTGAGCAGTTCTTC.

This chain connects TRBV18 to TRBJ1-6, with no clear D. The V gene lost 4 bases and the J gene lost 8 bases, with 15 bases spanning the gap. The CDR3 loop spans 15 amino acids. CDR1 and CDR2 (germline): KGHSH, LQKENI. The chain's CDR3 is CASSLKNLSDSPLHF. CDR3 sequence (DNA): TGTGCCAGCTCACTAAAAAATCTCTCCGATTCACCCCTCCACTTT.

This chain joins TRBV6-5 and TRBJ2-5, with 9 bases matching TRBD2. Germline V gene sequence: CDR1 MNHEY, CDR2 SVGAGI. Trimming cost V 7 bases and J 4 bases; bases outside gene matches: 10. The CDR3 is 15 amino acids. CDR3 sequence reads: CASTEGVAGAETQYF. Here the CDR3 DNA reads TGTGCCAGCACCGAAGGGGTAGCGGGAGCAGAGACCCAGTACTTC.

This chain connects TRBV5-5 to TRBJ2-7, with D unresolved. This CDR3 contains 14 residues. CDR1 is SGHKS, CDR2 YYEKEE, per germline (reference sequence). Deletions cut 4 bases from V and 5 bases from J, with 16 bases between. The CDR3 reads CASSPNGLSHEQYF. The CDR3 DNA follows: TGTGCCAGCAGCCCAAACGGTTTAAGCCACGAGCAGTACTTC.

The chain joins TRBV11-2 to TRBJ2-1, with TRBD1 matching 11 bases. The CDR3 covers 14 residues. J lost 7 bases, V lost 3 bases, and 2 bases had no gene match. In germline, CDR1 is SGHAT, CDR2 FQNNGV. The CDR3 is CASSFRDRGNEQFF. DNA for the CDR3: TGTGCCAGCAGCTTCCGGGACAGGGGGAATGAGCAGTTCTTC.

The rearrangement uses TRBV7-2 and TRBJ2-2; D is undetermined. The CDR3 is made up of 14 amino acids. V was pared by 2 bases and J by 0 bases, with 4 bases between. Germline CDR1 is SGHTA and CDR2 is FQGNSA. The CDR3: CASSLITNTGELFF. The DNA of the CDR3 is TGTGCCAGCAGCTTAATTACGAACACCGGGGAGCTGTTTTTT.

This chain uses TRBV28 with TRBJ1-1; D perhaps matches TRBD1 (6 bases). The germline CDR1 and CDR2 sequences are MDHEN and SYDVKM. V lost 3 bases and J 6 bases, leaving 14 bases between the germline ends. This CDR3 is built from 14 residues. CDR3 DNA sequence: TGTGCCAGCAGTTTGGGGAATCCAGGGGCTGAAGCTTTCTTT. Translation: CASSLGNPGAEAFF.

The CDR3 DNA sequence: TGTGCCAGCAGTTTAGACAGGTCTGGAAACACCATATATTTT. As protein: CASSLDRSGNTIYF. This chain joins TRBV28 and TRBJ1-3; possible D gene TRBD1, 6 bases. Per germline, CDR1 MDHEN and CDR2 SYDVKM. The CDR3 runs to 14 residues. With 2 bases removed from V and 1 base from J, the gap between germline ends came to 6 bases. The entire variable domain, with the rest obtained from reference TRBV28 and TRBJ1-3, is as follows: DVKVTQSSRYLVKRTGEKVFLECVQDMDHENMFWYRQDPGLGLRLIYFSYDVKMKEKGDIPEGYSVSREKKERFSLILESASTNQTSMYLCASSLDRSGNTIYFGEGSWLTVV.

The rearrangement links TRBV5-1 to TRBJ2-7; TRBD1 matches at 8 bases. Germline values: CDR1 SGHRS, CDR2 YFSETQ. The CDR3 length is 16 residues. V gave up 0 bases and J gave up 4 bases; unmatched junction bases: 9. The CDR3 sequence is CASSLASGTGIYEQYF. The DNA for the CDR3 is TGCGCCAGCAGCTTGGCATCCGGGACAGGAATTTACGAGCAGTACTTC.

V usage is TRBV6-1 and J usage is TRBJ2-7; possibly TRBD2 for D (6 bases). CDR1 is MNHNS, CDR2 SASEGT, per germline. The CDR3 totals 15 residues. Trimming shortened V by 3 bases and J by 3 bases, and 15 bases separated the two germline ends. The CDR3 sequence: CASSEGGLGGYEQYF. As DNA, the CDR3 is TGTGCCAGCAGTGAGGGAGGTTTGGGGGGCTACGAGCAGTACTTC.

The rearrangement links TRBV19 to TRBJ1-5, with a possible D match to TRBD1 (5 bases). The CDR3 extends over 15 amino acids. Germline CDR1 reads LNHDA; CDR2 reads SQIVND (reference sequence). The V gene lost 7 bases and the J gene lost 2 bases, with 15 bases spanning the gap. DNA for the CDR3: TGTGCCAGTACCCCAAACGGGGGAGGCAATCAGCCCCAGCATTTT. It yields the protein CASTPNGGGNQPQHF.

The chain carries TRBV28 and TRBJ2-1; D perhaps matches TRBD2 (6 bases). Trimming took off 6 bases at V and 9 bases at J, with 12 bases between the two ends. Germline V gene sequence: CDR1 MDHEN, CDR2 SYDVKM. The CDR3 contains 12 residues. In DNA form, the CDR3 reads TGTGCCAGCAGATCGACAGCGGGTGAGCAGTTCTTC. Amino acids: CASRSTAGEQFF.

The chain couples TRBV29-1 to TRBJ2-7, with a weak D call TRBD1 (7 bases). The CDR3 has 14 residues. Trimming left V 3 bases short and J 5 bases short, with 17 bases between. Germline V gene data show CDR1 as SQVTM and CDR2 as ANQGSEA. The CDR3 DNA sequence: TGCAGCGTTGACCAGGGGGGTAGTTTCAACGAGCAGTACTTC. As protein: CSVDQGGSFNEQYF.

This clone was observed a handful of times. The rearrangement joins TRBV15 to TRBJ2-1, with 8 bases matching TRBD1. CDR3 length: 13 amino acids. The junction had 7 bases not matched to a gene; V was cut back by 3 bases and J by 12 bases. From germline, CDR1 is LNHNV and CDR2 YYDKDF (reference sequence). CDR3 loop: CATSRDRVERQFF. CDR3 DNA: TGTGCCACCAGCAGGGACAGGGTAGAAAGGCAGTTCTTC.

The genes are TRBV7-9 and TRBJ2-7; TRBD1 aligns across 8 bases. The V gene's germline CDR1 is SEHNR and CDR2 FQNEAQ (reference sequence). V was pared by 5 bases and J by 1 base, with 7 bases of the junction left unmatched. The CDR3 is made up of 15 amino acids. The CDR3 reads CASSPGGQGSYEQYF. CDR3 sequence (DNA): TGTGCCAGCAGCCCTGGAGGACAGGGTTCCTACGAGCAGTACTTC.

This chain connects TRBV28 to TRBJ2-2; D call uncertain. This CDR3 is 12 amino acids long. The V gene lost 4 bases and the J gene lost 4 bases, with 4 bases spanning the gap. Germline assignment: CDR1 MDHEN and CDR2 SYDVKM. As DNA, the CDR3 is TGTGCCAGCAGTTCCGTCACCGGGGAGCTGTTTTTT. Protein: CASSSVTGELFF.

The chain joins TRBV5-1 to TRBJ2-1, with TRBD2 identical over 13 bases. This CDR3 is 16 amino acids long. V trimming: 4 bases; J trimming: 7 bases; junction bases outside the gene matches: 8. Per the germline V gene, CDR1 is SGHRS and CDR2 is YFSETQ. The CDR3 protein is CASSITSGRAVNEQFF. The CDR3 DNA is TGCGCCAGCAGCATCACTAGCGGGAGGGCCGTAAATGAGCAGTTCTTC.

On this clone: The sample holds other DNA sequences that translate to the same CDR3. CDR3 nucleotides: TGCAGTGCTAGATCTCGAGAGACCCAGTACTTC. This codes for CSARSRETQYF. V and J are TRBV20-1 and TRBJ2-5; D gene unclear. Germline CDR1 reads DFQATT; CDR2 reads SNEGSKA (reference sequence). The CDR3 totals 11 residues. Trimming left V 2 bases short and J 4 bases short, with 5 bases between.

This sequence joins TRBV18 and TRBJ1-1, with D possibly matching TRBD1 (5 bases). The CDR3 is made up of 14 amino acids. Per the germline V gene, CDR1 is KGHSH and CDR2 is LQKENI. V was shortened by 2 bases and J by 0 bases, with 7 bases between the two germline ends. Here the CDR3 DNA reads TGTGCCAGCTCACCATCAGGGATGAACACTGAAGCTTTCTTT. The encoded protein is CASSPSGMNTEAFF.

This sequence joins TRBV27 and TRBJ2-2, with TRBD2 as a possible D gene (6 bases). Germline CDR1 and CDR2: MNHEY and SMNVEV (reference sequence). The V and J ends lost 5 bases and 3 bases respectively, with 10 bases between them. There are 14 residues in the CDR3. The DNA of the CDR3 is TGTGCCAGCAGTCCTGGGACTTACACCGGGGAGCTGTTTTTT. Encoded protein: CASSPGTYTGELFF.

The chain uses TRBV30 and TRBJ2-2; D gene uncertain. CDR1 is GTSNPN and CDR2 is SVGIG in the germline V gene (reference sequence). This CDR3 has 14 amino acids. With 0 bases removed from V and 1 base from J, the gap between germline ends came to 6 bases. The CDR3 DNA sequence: TGTGCCTGGAGTGTGGGCAGGAACACCGGGGAGCTGTTTTTT. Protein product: CAWSVGRNTGELFF.

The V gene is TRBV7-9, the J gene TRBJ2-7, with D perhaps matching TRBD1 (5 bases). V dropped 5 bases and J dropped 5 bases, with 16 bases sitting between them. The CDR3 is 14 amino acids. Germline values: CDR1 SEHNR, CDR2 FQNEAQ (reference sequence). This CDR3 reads CASSPRAGYDEQYF. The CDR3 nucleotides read TGTGCCAGCAGCCCCCGGGCAGGGTACGACGAGCAGTACTTC.

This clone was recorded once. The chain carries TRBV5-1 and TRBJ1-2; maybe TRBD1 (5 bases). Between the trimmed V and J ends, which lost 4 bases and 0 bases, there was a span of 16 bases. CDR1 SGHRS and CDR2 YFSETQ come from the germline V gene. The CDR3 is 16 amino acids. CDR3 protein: CASSPGSGQTNYGYTF. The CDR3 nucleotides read TGCGCCAGCAGCCCCGGATCCGGACAAACTAACTATGGCTACACCTTC.

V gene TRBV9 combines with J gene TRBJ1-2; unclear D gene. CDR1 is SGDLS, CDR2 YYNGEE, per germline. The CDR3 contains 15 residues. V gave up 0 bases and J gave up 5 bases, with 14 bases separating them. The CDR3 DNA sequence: TGTGCCAGCAGCGTAGGCACAGCAAAGGATTATGGCTACACCTTC. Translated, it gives CASSVGTAKDYGYTF.

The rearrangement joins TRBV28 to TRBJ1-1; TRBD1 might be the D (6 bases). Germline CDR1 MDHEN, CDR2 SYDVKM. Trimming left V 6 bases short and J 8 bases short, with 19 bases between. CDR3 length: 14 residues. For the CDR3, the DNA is TGTGCCAGCAGGCTCCCATTGGGGGCAGCGGAAGCTTTCTTT. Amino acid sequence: CASRLPLGAAEAFF. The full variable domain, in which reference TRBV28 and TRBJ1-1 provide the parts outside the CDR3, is DVKVTQSSRYLVKRTGEKVFLECVQDMDHENMFWYRQDPGLGLRLIYFSYDVKMKEKGDIPEGYSVSREKKERFSLILESASTNQTSMYLCASRLPLGAAEAFFGQGTRLTVV.

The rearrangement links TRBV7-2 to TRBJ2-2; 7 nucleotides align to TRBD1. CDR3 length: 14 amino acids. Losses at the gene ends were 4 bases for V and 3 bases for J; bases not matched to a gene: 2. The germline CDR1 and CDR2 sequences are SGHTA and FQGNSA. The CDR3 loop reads CASSSTGYTGELFF. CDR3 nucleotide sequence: TGTGCCAGCAGCTCGACAGGGTACACCGGGGAGCTGTTTTTT.

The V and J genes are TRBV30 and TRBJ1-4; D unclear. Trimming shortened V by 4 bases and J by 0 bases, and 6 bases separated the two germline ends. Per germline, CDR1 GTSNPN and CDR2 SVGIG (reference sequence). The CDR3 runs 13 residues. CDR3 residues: CAWTGTTNEKLFF. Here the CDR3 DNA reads TGTGCCTGGACAGGAACAACTAATGAAAAACTGTTTTTT.

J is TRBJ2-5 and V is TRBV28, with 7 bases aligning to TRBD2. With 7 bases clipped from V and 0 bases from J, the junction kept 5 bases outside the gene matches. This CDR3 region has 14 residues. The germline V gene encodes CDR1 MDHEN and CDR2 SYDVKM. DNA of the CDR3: TGTGCCAGCAAGAGGGCGGGAGACCAAGAGACCCAGTACTTC. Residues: CASKRAGDQETQYF.

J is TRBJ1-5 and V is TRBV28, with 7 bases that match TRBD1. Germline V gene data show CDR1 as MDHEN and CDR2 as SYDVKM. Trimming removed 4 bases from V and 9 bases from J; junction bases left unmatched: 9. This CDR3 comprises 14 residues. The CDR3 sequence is CASSYPGQLTPQHF. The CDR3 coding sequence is TGTGCCAGCAGTTACCCGGGACAGTTAACGCCCCAGCATTTT.